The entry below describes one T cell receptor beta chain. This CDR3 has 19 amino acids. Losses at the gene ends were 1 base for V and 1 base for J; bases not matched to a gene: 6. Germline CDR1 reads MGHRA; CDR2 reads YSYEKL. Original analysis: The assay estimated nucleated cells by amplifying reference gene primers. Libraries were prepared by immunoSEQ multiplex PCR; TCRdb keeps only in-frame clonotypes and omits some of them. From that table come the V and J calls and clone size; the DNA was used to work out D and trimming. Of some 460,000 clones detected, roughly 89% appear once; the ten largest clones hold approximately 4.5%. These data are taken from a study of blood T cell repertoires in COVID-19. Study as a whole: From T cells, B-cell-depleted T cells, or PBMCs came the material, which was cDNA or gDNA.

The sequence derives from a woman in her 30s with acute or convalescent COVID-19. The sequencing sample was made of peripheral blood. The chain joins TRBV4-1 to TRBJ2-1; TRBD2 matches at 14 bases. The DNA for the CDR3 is TGCGCCAGCAGCCAAGCTGGACTAGCGGGGGGTCGATCCTACAATGAGCAGTTCTTC. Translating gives CASSQAGLAGGRSYNEQFF.